This T cell receptor beta chain was identified during a study of T-cell reconstitution after alpha-beta-depleted transplantation in children (dated by TCRdb to between 2015 and 2016). With regard to the full study: T-cell immune reconstitution after TCRalphabeta/CD19-depleted allogeneic hematopoietic cell transplantation in children was quantitatively tracked in the study by means of TCR repertoire profiling. What the authors observed across the whole study: In some patients, the high TCRbeta diversity seen at day 60 was put down to recipient T cells and intrathymic progenitors that had survived conditioning. About two months after transplant, the apparently early recovery of alphabetaT-cell counts reportedly depended on just several hundred clones that had expanded rapidly and came from non-depleted graft cells. Over the following months the frequencies of hyperexpanded clones went down, and after one year T-cell counts and TCRbeta diversity were mostly credited to newly produced T cells.

The library was generated by PCR. The instrument was an Illumina HiSeq 2500. Molecular barcoding was employed in the preparation of TCR libraries, with unique molecular identifiers being used to normalize TCRbeta repertoire quantification. TCRdb applied fastp at Q25 and MiXCR to the public reads, then kept only in-frame beta chains. Rows are combined by CDR3 protein, so each entry shows the most common genes and DNA. This sample has several thousand distinct CDR3 sequences in its table, and around 15% of those were observed once. Of the sample, nearly 6% is held by the ten largest clones. This clonotype is deemed medium-sized (0.01 to 0.1%). The clone's antigen remains unknown. No base-level quality is on record; no much larger clone is a single base apart. This specimen's treatment or condition label, interpreted: allogeneic hematopoietic cell transplantation with graft depleted of TCRalphabeta T cells and CD19 B cells. The children who served as transplant recipients had been given grafts of TCRalphabeta/CD19-depleted allogeneic hematopoietic cells.

CDR1 and CDR2 are drawn from the germline V gene (reference sequence): MNHEY, SMNVEV. The CDR3, cysteine through phenylalanine, is 15 amino acids long. Of all the DNA, just the CDR3 is kept, 45 bases in frame from base 1. The germline V end is reduced by 7 bases and the J end by 6 bases; junction bases left unmatched: 7. This sequence was found in a boy aged 5-17 years with acute lymphoblastic leukemia, due to receive a stem cell transplant. The sequencing used PBMCs, collected before TCRalphabeta/CD19-depleted stem cell transplant. The chain links TRBV27 with TRBJ2-1; 12 middle bases align to TRBD2. The DNA sequence is as follows: TGTGCCAGCATACGACTAGCGGGAGTAGTCAATGAGCAGTTCTTC. It is translated as CASIRLAGVVNEQFF.